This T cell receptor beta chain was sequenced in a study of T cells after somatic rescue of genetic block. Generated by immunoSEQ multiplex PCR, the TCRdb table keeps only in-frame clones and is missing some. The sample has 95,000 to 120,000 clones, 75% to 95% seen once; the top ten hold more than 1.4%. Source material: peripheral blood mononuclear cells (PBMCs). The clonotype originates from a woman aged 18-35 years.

The CDR3 DNA reads as TGCGCCAGCAGCGCGGGACAGGGACTCTACAATGAGCAGTTCTTC. Encoded protein: CASSAGQGLYNEQFF. V gene TRBV5-1 combines with J gene TRBJ2-1; 9 bases agree with TRBD1. V shed 4 bases and J 3 bases; nucleotides not matched to a gene: 5. The CDR3 runs to 15 residues. Germline assignment: CDR1 SGHRS and CDR2 YFSETQ.